These T cell receptor beta chains were read from a single sample in a study of shared clonotypes between healthy human individuals. Assay used: immunoSEQ multiplex PCR; TCRdb lists only in-frame clones, some missing. The sample gives approximately 2.3 million clones, approximately 93% of which show up once; about 0.39% is in the top ten. Sequencing input: naive CD4+ T cells from PBMCs. The receptors derive from a young man in good health. Some clones in this sample may be carry-over from other donors' samples. The CDR3 runs from the conserved cysteine through the conserved F or W. A D gene is named only where the DNA matches it firmly. Some rows mark clone size as missing; the rest say once, few, many or name a class of expanded clone.

len: 16; j_gene: TRBJ1-5; v_gene: TRBV4-1; abundance: once; d_gene: -; CDR3nt: TGCGCCAGCAGCCACCCCGCCGGGAGTCCAGGTCAGCCCCAGCATTTT; CDR3aa: CASSHPAGSPGQPQHF
len: 16; j_gene: TRBJ2-1; v_gene: TRBV7-2; abundance: -; d_gene: -; CDR3nt: TGTGCCAGCAGCTTAGCCCGGGACCCTTTCTACAATGAGCAGTTCTTC; CDR3aa: CASSLARDPFYNEQFF
len: 14; j_gene: TRBJ2-3; v_gene: TRBV30; abundance: -; d_gene: -; CDR3nt: TGTGCCTGGAGAAGCCCTTATGGCACAGATACGCAGTATTTT; CDR3aa: CAWRSPYGTDTQYF
len: 14; j_gene: TRBJ1-5; v_gene: TRBV9; abundance: -; d_gene: -; CDR3nt: TGTGCCAGCAGCGGCGCAGGGGCCAATCAGCCCCAGCATTTT; CDR3aa: CASSGAGANQPQHF
len: 13; j_gene: TRBJ1-2; v_gene: TRBV28; abundance: -; d_gene: -; CDR3nt: TGTGCCAGCAGTTTCCAGGCTTTCTATGGCTACACCTTC; CDR3aa: CASSFQAFYGYTF
len: 15; j_gene: TRBJ2-2; v_gene: TRBV5-1; abundance: -; d_gene: -; CDR3nt: TGCGCCAGCAGCTTTCTCCAGGGCGACACCGGGGAGCTGTTTTTT; CDR3aa: CASSFLQGDTGELFF
len: 18; j_gene: TRBJ2-6; v_gene: TRBV9; abundance: once; d_gene: TRBD1; CDR3nt: TGTGCCAGCAGCCCCCGACGGGGACAGAGCTCTGGGGCCAACGTCCTGACTTTC; CDR3aa: CASSPRRGQSSGANVLTF
len: 14; j_gene: TRBJ2-7; v_gene: TRBV9; abundance: -; d_gene: TRBD1; CDR3nt: TGTGCCAGCAGCTTAACGGGACAGGGCTACGAGCAGTACTTC; CDR3aa: CASSLTGQGYEQYF
len: 15; j_gene: TRBJ2-1; v_gene: TRBV18; abundance: -; d_gene: -; CDR3nt: TGTGCCAGCTTCACCACCCTAGGAGAGTACAATGAGCAGTTCTTC; CDR3aa: CASFTTLGEYNEQFF
len: 17; j_gene: TRBJ2-5; v_gene: TRBV5-5; abundance: -; d_gene: TRBD2; CDR3nt: TGTGCCAGCAGCTTGTGGTCTAGCGGGAGGGCCGTGGAGACCCAGTACTTC; CDR3aa: CASSLWSSGRAVETQYF
len: 14; j_gene: TRBJ1-1; v_gene: TRBV5-1; abundance: -; d_gene: -; CDR3nt: TGCGCTAGCAGCTTGGACGGCTCCTACACTGAAGCTTTCTTT; CDR3aa: CASSLDGSYTEAFF
len: 15; j_gene: TRBJ1-2; v_gene: TRBV18; abundance: -; d_gene: TRBD1; CDR3nt: TGTGCCAGCTCACCACCGACAGGGCCGTCCTATGGCTACACCTTC; CDR3aa: CASSPPTGPSYGYTF
len: 15; j_gene: TRBJ2-1; v_gene: TRBV19; abundance: -; d_gene: -; CDR3nt: TGTGCCAGTACTGCACAGACGTCTAGCTACAATGAGCAGTTCTTC; CDR3aa: CASTAQTSSYNEQFF
len: 14; j_gene: TRBJ2-1; v_gene: TRBV28; abundance: once; d_gene: TRBD1; CDR3nt: TGTGCCAGCAGTACGGACAGGGGATACAATGAGCAGTTCTTC; CDR3aa: CASSTDRGYNEQFF
len: 15; j_gene: TRBJ2-3; v_gene: TRBV5-1; abundance: -; d_gene: -; CDR3nt: TGCGCCAGCAGCTTAGGACAGTCTAGCACAGATACGCAGTATTTT; CDR3aa: CASSLGQSSTDTQYF
len: 16; j_gene: TRBJ2-3; v_gene: TRBV9; abundance: -; d_gene: -; CDR3nt: TGTGCCAGCAGCGGTCGTCTAGCGTCATACACAGATACGCAGTATTTT; CDR3aa: CASSGRLASYTDTQYF
len: 16; j_gene: TRBJ2-3; v_gene: TRBV7-3; abundance: -; d_gene: TRBD2; CDR3nt: TGTGCCAGCAGCAGGGGGACTAGCGGCGTCACAGATACGCAGTATTTT; CDR3aa: CASSRGTSGVTDTQYF
len: 15; j_gene: TRBJ2-5; v_gene: TRBV5-1; abundance: -; d_gene: -; CDR3nt: TGCGCCAGCGGGGGCGGGACTTCTATACAAGAGACCCAGTACTTC; CDR3aa: CASGGGTSIQETQYF
len: 15; j_gene: TRBJ1-1; v_gene: TRBV5-6; abundance: -; d_gene: -; CDR3nt: TGTGCCAGCAGCCCCCCACCGGGCAGGGTCACTGAAGCTTTCTTT; CDR3aa: CASSPPPGRVTEAFF
len: 15; j_gene: TRBJ1-5; v_gene: TRBV15; abundance: -; d_gene: -; CDR3nt: TGTGCCACCAGCAGAGGGGGGCAGCTACCTTTAGCCCAGCATTTT; CDR3aa: CATSRGGQLPLAQHF
len: 14; j_gene: TRBJ2-7; v_gene: TRBV11-2; abundance: -; d_gene: TRBD2; CDR3nt: TGTGCCAGCAGCTCGGGGACTAGCGGGGAGGTTCCGTACTTC; CDR3aa: CASSSGTSGEVPYF
len: 13; j_gene: TRBJ1-1; v_gene: TRBV18; abundance: -; d_gene: -; CDR3nt: TGTGCCAGCTCACCGATCAGCAACACTGAAGCTTTCTTT; CDR3aa: CASSPISNTEAFF
len: 11; j_gene: TRBJ2-7; v_gene: TRBV6-1; abundance: few; d_gene: -; CDR3nt: TGTGCCAGCAGTGAACTGCGCGAGCAGTACTTC; CDR3aa: CASSELREQYF
len: 14; j_gene: TRBJ2-7; v_gene: TRBV10-1; abundance: -; d_gene: -; CDR3nt: TGCGCCAGACGATTGAGTGGGAGACCCTACGAGCAGTACTTC; CDR3aa: CARRLSGRPYEQYF
len: 17; j_gene: TRBJ2-5; v_gene: TRBV28; abundance: -; d_gene: -; CDR3nt: TGTGCCAGCAGTTCTCACCCGGGCGTCCTGTCATCCGAGACCCAGTACTTC; CDR3aa: CASSSHPGVLSSETQYF
len: 17; j_gene: TRBJ1-3; v_gene: TRBV7-3; abundance: -; d_gene: -; CDR3nt: TGTGCCAGCAGCTCTTACCCTTCTCGGAACTCTGGAAACACCATATATTTT; CDR3aa: CASSSYPSRNSGNTIYF
len: 16; j_gene: TRBJ1-4; v_gene: TRBV18; abundance: -; d_gene: TRBD1; CDR3nt: TGTGCCAGCTCACCGGGACAGGGGCCTCTAAATGAAAAACTGTTTTTT; CDR3aa: CASSPGQGPLNEKLFF
len: 18; j_gene: TRBJ2-4; v_gene: TRBV5-5; abundance: -; d_gene: -; CDR3nt: TGTGCCAGCAGCTTGGATGCGAAGGGATTCTTAGCCAAAAACATTCAGTACTTC; CDR3aa: CASSLDAKGFLAKNIQYF
len: 13; j_gene: TRBJ1-1; v_gene: TRBV6-4; abundance: -; d_gene: -; CDR3nt: TGTGCCAGCAGTCGGGGAATGAACACTGAAGCTTTCTTT; CDR3aa: CASSRGMNTEAFF
len: 14; j_gene: TRBJ2-7; v_gene: TRBV5-1; abundance: -; d_gene: -; CDR3nt: TGCGCCAGCAGCTTGGGGCAGGGCTCCTACGAGCAGTACTTC; CDR3aa: CASSLGQGSYEQYF
len: 11; j_gene: TRBJ1-4; v_gene: TRBV6-4; abundance: -; d_gene: -; CDR3nt: TGTGCCAGCAGGGATAATGAAAAACTGTTTTTT; CDR3aa: CASRDNEKLFF
len: 14; j_gene: TRBJ2-7; v_gene: TRBV5-6; abundance: -; d_gene: -; CDR3nt: TGTGCCAGCAGCTTTTCTAGGGTTGGGTACGAGCAGTACTTC; CDR3aa: CASSFSRVGYEQYF
len: 14; j_gene: TRBJ1-4; v_gene: TRBV5-6; abundance: -; d_gene: -; CDR3nt: TGTGCCAGCATGCTTGGTGGCAGGCGGGAAAAACTGTTTTTT; CDR3aa: CASMLGGRREKLFF
len: 16; j_gene: TRBJ2-7; v_gene: TRBV5-1; abundance: -; d_gene: TRBD2; CDR3nt: TGCGCCAGCAGCTTGGAAGGACTAGCGGCTCAAGGCGAGCAGTACTTC; CDR3aa: CASSLEGLAAQGEQYF
len: 13; j_gene: TRBJ2-7; v_gene: TRBV15; abundance: once; d_gene: -; CDR3nt: TGTGCCACCAGCAAGGAACTATTTGGAGAGCAGTACTTC; CDR3aa: CATSKELFGEQYF
len: 13; j_gene: TRBJ1-4; v_gene: TRBV4-1; abundance: -; d_gene: -; CDR3nt: TGCGCCAGCAGCCAAGCGATAGGGGTGAAACTGTTTTTT; CDR3aa: CASSQAIGVKLFF
len: 13; j_gene: TRBJ2-7; v_gene: TRBV25-1; abundance: -; d_gene: -; CDR3nt: TGTGCCACCAGAGACAGGATATCCTACGAGCAGTACTTC; CDR3aa: CATRDRISYEQYF